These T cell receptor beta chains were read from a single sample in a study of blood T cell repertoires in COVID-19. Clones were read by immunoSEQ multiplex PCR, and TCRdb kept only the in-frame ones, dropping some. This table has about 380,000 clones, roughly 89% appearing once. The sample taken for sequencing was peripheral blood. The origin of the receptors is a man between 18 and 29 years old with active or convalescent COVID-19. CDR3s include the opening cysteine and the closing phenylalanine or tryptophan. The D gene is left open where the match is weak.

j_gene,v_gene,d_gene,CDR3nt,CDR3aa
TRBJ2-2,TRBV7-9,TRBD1,TGTGCCAGCAGCTTCGAGGGGGCCCCCCCGAACACCGGGGAGCTGTTTTTT,CASSFEGAPPNTGELFF
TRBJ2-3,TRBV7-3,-,TGTGCCAGCAGCTTAGTCCCGCACGGAGATACGCAGTATTTT,CASSLVPHGDTQYF
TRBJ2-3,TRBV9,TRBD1,TGTGCCAGCAGCGTAGTGGCAGGGGGCAGTGCAGATACGCAGTATTTT,CASSVVAGGSADTQYF
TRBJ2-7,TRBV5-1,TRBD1,TGCGCCAGCAGCGTAGGGACAGGGACTGGTCAAGAGCAGTACTTC,CASSVGTGTGQEQYF
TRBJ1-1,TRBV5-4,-,TGTGCCAGCAGCCGACGGAGGGACTTAACTGAAGCTTTCTTT,CASSRRRDLTEAFF
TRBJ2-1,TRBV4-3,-,TGCGCCAGCAGCCAAGTCACAGGTCCCAACAATGAGCAGTTCTTC,CASSQVTGPNNEQFF
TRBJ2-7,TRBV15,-,TGTGCCACCAGCAGAGATACGAGGGGGACCGATGGTTACGAGCAGTACTTC,CATSRDTRGTDGYEQYF
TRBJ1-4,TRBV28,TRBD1,TGTGCCAGCAGTACATCTGGGACAGGGGGCCCTAATGAAAAACTGTTTTTT,CASSTSGTGGPNEKLFF
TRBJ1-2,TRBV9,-,TGTGCCAGCAGCTCCTCCCCGACAGGTCTTGGCTACACCTTC,CASSSSPTGLGYTF
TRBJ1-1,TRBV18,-,TGTGCCAGCTCACCTGGGGGGGCGAGGCGGACTGAAGCTTTCTTT,CASSPGGARRTEAFF
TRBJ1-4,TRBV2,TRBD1,TGTGCCAGCAGTGAGTGGTTTACAGGGGCCTTTTTT,CASSEWFTGAFF
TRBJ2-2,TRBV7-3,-,TGTGCCAGCAGCTTATGGGGCGCCAACACCGGGGAGCTGTTTTTT,CASSLWGANTGELFF
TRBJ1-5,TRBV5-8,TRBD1,TGTGCCAGCAGAGCCCGGGACAGTAGCAATCAGCCCCAGCATTTT,CASRARDSSNQPQHF
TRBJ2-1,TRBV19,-,TGTGCCAGTTCCCCGACAGGCAAACTACTAGGGCAGTTCTTC,CASSPTGKLLGQFF
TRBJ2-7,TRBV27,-,TGTGCCAGCAGTTTGCGCGGGGTAGCCTACGAGCAGTACTTC,CASSLRGVAYEQYF
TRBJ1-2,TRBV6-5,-,TGTGCCAGCAGTTACGAGGGCGACTATGGCTACACCTTC,CASSYEGDYGYTF
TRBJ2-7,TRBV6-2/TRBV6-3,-,TGTGCCAGCAGTTACTCTACTTCGCTCGAGCAGTACTTC,CASSYSTSLEQYF
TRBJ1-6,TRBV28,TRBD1,TGTGCCAGCACCAACCGGGACAGGGACTCTTCTGCCCTCCACTTT,CASTNRDRDSSALHF
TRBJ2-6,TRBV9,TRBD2,TGTGCCAGCAGAGGTAGCGGGACAACCGGTTCTGGGGCCAACGTCCTGACTTTC,CASRGSGTTGSGANVLTF
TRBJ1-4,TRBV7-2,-,TGTGCCAGCAGCTTAACCCGACAGGAAAATGAAAAACTGTTTTTT,CASSLTRQENEKLFF
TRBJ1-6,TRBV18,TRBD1,TGTGCCAGCTCACCAAGCGGCCGACAGGGGAATTCACCCCTCCACTTT,CASSPSGRQGNSPLHF
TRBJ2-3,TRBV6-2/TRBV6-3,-,TGTGCCAGCAGTTACTGGGCCAGAACAGATACGCAGTATTTT,CASSYWARTDTQYF